One and the same sample provided the 9 T cell receptor beta chains below, sequenced in a study of CD8+CD57+ T cells in acquired aplastic anemia. Patients chosen for sequencing had CD8+CD57+ cells that had expanded, as shown by flow cytometry. The template used for profiling TCR beta VDJ and CDR3 was genomic DNA. Each CDR3 protein is one row after TCRdb ran MiXCR on the reads. This sample has around 210,000 distinct CDR3 sequences; roughly two thirds occur once, and the top ten carry under 60%. Sequenced: sorted CD4+, CD8+, or CD8+CD57+ T cells (not recorded which) from PBMCs. The receptor source for this set is a human donor with aplastic anemia.

The chain links TRBV25-1 to TRBJ1-6; 9 bases are a match to TRBD1. V gave up 6 bases and J gave up 7 bases; unmatched junction bases: 10. The CDR3 totals 16 residues. Germline loops: CDR1 MGHDK, CDR2 SYGVNS. The CDR3 DNA reads TGTGCCAGCAGGGGAGGCCGGGACAGGGAAAATTCACCCCTCCACTTT. Translated: CASRGGRDRENSPLHF.

The chain links TRBV5-6 to TRBJ2-2; possibly TRBD1 or TRBD2 for D (5 bases each). CDR3 length equals 14 residues. In germline, CDR1 is SGHDT, CDR2 YYEEEE. The V end was cut by 2 bases, the J end by 7 bases, with 12 bases between. The CDR3 bases are TGTGCCAGCAGCTTTTGGGGCGGAGGCGGGGAGCTGTTTTTT. It yields the protein CASSFWGGGGELFF.

Points on this clonotype: This may stem from a read error, because a much larger clone lies one nucleotide away. The J gene is TRBJ2-1, the V gene TRBV14; TRBD2 agrees at 9 bases. J lost 6 bases, V lost 0 bases, and 12 bases had no gene match. CDR1 is SGHDN and CDR2 is FVKESK in the germline V gene. The CDR3 runs 18 residues. CDR3 DNA sequence: TGTGCCAGCAGCCAAGACTCATTTCGCGCAGCGGGGGGCAATGAGCAGTTCTTC. Its protein product is CASSQDSFRAAGGNEQFF.

The chain combines TRBV19 with TRBJ2-7; 8 bases are a match to TRBD1. The germline V gene encodes CDR1 LNHDA and CDR2 SQIVND (reference sequence). CDR3 size: 14 residues. With V trimmed by 5 bases and J by 5 bases, 8 bases remained unmatched. The CDR3 DNA reads TGTGCCAGTAGTCCGCGACAGGGGACGGACGAGCAGTACTTC. Translated, it gives CASSPRQGTDEQYF.

Comments on this clonotype: The conserved phenylalanine or tryptophan is not found at the CDR3 terminus, so this likely reflects a read error. The chain links TRBV20-1 to TRBJ1-2; D is unresolved. The CDR3 runs to 13 residues. V was clipped by 0 bases and J by 3 bases, with 8 bases between them. Germline lookup yields CDR1 DFQATT and CDR2 SNEGSKA (reference sequence). CDR3 sequence (DNA): TGCAGTGCTAGAGAAAAGGAGGACTATGGCTACACCTCC. This translates into CSAREKEDYGYTS.

The chain combines TRBV7-9 with TRBJ2-5, with D perhaps matching TRBD2 (5 bases). V lost 5 bases to trimming and J lost 3 bases, with 16 bases between them. There are 15 residues in the CDR3. Germline V gives CDR1 SEHNR, CDR2 FQNEAQ (reference sequence). CDR3 in amino acids: CASSKLGRREETQYF. The DNA for the CDR3 is TGTGCCAGCAGCAAACTGGGCCGGCGGGAAGAGACCCAGTACTTC. Full variable domain (outside the CDR3, taken from reference TRBV7-9 and TRBJ2-5): DTGVSQNPRHKITKRGQNVTFRCDPISEHNRLYWYRQTLGQGPEFLTYFQNEAQLEKSRLLSDRFSAERPKGSFSTLEIQRTEQGDSAMYLCASSKLGRREETQYFGPGTRLLVL.

This chain joins TRBV7-9 and TRBJ2-3; D possibly matches TRBD1 or TRBD2 (5 bases each). The germline CDR1 and CDR2 sequences are SEHNR and FQNEAQ (reference sequence). The CDR3 consists of 19 residues. Trimming took off 3 bases at V and 2 bases at J, with 24 bases between the two ends. CDR3 region: CASSLAPLTRGLNTDTQYF. The CDR3 DNA reads TGTGCCAGCAGCTTGGCCCCCCTTACTAGGGGATTAAACACAGATACGCAGTATTTT. The whole variable domain, filled in from reference TRBV7-9 and TRBJ2-3, reads DTGVSQNPRHKITKRGQNVTFRCDPISEHNRLYWYRQTLGQGPEFLTYFQNEAQLEKSRLLSDRFSAERPKGSFSTLEIQRTEQGDSAMYLCASSLAPLTRGLNTDTQYFGPGTRLTVL.

The CDR3 loop is CASSFRVALNTGELFF. CDR3 coding DNA: TGTGCCAGCAGCTTCAGGGTAGCCCTGAACACCGGGGAGCTGTTTTTT. The chain employs TRBV7-8 and TRBJ2-2; TRBD1 might be the D (5 bases). The CDR3 extends over 16 amino acids. CDR1 SGHVS and CDR2 FQNEAQ come from the germline V gene. Trimming left V 3 bases short and J 1 base short, with 12 bases between.

The chain couples TRBV9 to TRBJ2-3; no clear D. Per the germline V gene, CDR1 is SGDLS and CDR2 is YYNGEE. The CDR3 loop spans 16 amino acids. The germline V and J ends were trimmed by 0 bases and 0 bases, with 11 bases remaining between them. The CDR3: CASSVASSSSTDTQYF. The CDR3 DNA follows: TGTGCCAGCAGCGTAGCGAGTAGCTCTAGCACAGATACGCAGTATTTT.